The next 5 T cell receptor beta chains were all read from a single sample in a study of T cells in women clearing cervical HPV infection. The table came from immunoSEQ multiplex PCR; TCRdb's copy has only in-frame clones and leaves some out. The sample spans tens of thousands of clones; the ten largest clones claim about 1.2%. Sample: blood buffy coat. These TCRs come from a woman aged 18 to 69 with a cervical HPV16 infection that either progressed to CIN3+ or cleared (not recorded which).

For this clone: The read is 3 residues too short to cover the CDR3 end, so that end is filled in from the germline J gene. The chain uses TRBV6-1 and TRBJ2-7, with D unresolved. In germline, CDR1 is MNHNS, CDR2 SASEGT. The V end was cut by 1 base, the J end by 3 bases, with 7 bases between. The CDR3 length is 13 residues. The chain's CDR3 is CASSEGLSYEQYF. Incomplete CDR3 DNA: TGTGCCAGCAGTGAAGGTCTAAGCTACGAG.

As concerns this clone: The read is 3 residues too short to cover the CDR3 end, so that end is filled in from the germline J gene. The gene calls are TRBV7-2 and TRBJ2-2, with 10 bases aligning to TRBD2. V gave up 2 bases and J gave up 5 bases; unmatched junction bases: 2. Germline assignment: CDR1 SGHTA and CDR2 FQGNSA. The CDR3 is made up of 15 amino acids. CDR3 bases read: TGTGCCAGCAGCTTATTAGCGGGAGGTACCGGGGAG. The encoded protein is CASSLLAGGTGE. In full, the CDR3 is CASSLLAGGTGELFF.

The DNA read from the CDR3 is TGCGCCAGCGGCATCGACACTCCCTACGAG. Its protein is CASGIDTPYE. The entire CDR3 reads CASGIDTPYEQYF. The chain links TRBV5-1 to TRBJ2-7; D gene unclear. With the read ending 3 residues before the CDR3 end, the germline J gene is used to fill in that end. Germline CDR1 reads SGHRS; CDR2 reads YFSETQ. V was pared by 7 bases and J by 2 bases, with 13 bases between. This CDR3 contains 13 residues.

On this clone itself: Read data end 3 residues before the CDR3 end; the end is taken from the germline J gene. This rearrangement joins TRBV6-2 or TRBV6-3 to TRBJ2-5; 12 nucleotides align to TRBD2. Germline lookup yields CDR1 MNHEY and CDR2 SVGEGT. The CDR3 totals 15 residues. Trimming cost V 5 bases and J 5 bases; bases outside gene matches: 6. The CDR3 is CASSDPTSGRETQYF. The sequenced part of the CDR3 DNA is TGTGCCAGCAGTGACCCTACTAGCGGGAGGGAGACC.

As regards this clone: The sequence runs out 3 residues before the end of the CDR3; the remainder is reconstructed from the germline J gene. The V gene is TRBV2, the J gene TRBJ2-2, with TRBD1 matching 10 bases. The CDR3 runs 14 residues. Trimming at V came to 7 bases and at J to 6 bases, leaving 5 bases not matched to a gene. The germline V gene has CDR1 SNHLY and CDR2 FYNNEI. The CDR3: CASKFGQGAGELFF. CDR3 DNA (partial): TGTGCCAGCAAATTCGGACAGGGGGCCGGGGAG. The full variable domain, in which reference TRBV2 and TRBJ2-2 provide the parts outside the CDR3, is EPEVTQTPSHQVTQMGQEVILRCVPISNHLYFYWYRQILGQKVEFLVSFYNNEISEKSEIFDDQFSVERPDGSNFTLKIRSTKLEDSAMYFCASKFGQGAGELFFGEGSRLTVL.